One sample yielded the 27 T cell receptor beta chains listed below, sequenced in a study of beta chain features in type 1 diabetes. Findings and limits, study-wide: TCRB CDR3s were moderately but significantly shorter in Type 1 diabetes patients in all four CD4+ subsets.

These TCRs are of unknown antigen specificity. Investigators reverse transcribed all isolated RNA, so they sequenced expressed TCRB transcripts. The data were produced by immunoSEQ multiplex PCR, yet TCRdb's version contains in-frame clones alone and is incomplete. The sample yields about 340,000 clones, 9.3% seen once. Sequencing was carried out using central memory CD4+ T cells from blood. These receptors all come from a man under 40 with type 1 diabetes.

Only a few counts were recorded for this clone. The V gene is TRBV7-2, the J gene TRBJ1-5; no reliable D call. Between the trimmed V and J ends, which lost 1 base and 3 bases, there was a span of 13 bases. There are 16 residues in the CDR3. Germline CDR1 is SGHTA and CDR2 is FQGNSA. CDR3 coding DNA: TGTGCCAGCAGCTTAGGGCCGGGTTACCTCAATCAGCCCCAGCATTTT. Its protein product is CASSLGPGYLNQPQHF.

The sample holds a few counts of this clone. This CDR3 is also generated by other DNA sequences in the sample. The rearrangement links TRBV4-3 to TRBJ1-2; D unclear. There are 13 residues in the CDR3. The V end was cut by 1 base, the J end by 2 bases, with 5 bases between. CDR1 and CDR2 from the germline V gene are LGHNA and YSLEER. The chain's CDR3 is CASSQGRNYGYTF. The CDR3 region has the DNA TGCGCCAGCAGCCAAGGACGGAACTATGGCTACACCTTC.

The V and J genes are TRBV4-1 and TRBJ2-1; 8 nucleotides align to TRBD2. In germline, CDR1 is MGHRA, CDR2 YSYEKL. J lost 10 bases, V lost 1 base, and 12 bases had no gene match. The CDR3 extends over 16 amino acids. The CDR3 sequence: CASSQAGGAAGREQFF. As DNA, the CDR3 is TGCGCCAGCAGCCAAGCGGGAGGGGCAGCTGGAAGAGAGCAGTTCTTC.

This clone was counted at least ten times. The chain employs TRBV29-1 and TRBJ1-1, with TRBD1 as a possible D gene (5 bases). The length of the CDR3 is 13 residues. In germline, CDR1 is SQVTM, CDR2 ANQGSEA. V dropped 6 bases and J dropped 5 bases, with 16 bases sitting between them. The CDR3 reads CSVGRTGTTEAFF. CDR3 coding DNA: TGCAGCGTCGGACGGACCGGGACGACTGAAGCTTTCTTT.

The table lists this clone with a few counts. The gene calls are TRBV25-1 and TRBJ2-6; no clear D. The V end was cut by 6 bases, the J end by 2 bases, with 8 bases between. The CDR3 runs to 14 residues. Germline loops: CDR1 MGHDK, CDR2 SYGVNS. CDR3 protein: CASSPTTGANVLTF. The CDR3 nucleotides are TGTGCCAGCAGCCCTACCACTGGGGCCAACGTCCTGACTTTC.

This chain connects TRBV7-8 to TRBJ2-1; 9 bases line up with TRBD2. After removal of 3 bases from V and 2 bases from J, the junction contained 2 bases not matched to a gene. Germline V gene data show CDR1 as SGHVS and CDR2 as FQNEAQ. The CDR3 has 15 residues. The CDR3 loop is CASSFGGGAYNEQFF. The CDR3 region has the DNA TGTGCCAGCAGCTTTGGCGGGGGGGCCTACAATGAGCAGTTCTTC.

This clone was counted a few times. The V call is TRBV27, the J call TRBJ1-6; D is unclear. V shed 7 bases and J shed 7 bases, with 14 bases lying between them. CDR1 MNHEY and CDR2 SMNVEV come from the germline V gene (reference sequence). The CDR3 contains 14 residues. The CDR3 spells CASTPIGENSPLHF. The DNA of the CDR3 is TGTGCCAGCACACCTATCGGGGAGAATTCACCCCTCCACTTT.

V usage is TRBV11-2 and J usage is TRBJ2-3, with TRBD2 matching over 9 bases. CDR1 is SGHAT, CDR2 FQNNGV, per germline. The CDR3 is 16 residues long. V lost 7 bases to trimming and J lost 4 bases; unmatched junction nucleotides: 12. The CDR3 bases are TGTGCCAGCATCCACCTGGGCGGGGGGGCCGCAGATACGCAGTATTTT. This codes for CASIHLGGGAADTQYF.

The table lists this clone with many counts. This sequence may be a read error, since a much larger clone differs from it by one base. The chain is built from TRBV6-5 and TRBJ2-2; unclear D gene. Trimming left V 6 bases short and J 3 bases short, with 5 bases between. The CDR3 is 12 amino acids. Germline V gene lookup returns CDR1 MNHEY and CDR2 SVGAGI. The CDR3 DNA reads TGTGCCAGCAGCAAGTACACCGGGGAGCTGTTTTTT. It is translated as CASSKYTGELFF.

This clone was counted a few times. The chain recombines TRBV5-1 with TRBJ2-3; D might be TRBD1 (6 bases). The CDR3 has 13 amino acids. In germline, CDR1 is SGHRS, CDR2 YFSETQ. Trimming took off 7 bases at V and 2 bases at J, with 11 bases between the two ends. The CDR3 spells CASHEGVTDTQYF. DNA of the CDR3: TGCGCCAGCCATGAGGGGGTCACAGATACGCAGTATTTT.

In its sample, this clone was seen a few times. The rearrangement uses TRBV6-1 and TRBJ2-1; 7 bases are a match to TRBD1. Germline lookup yields CDR1 MNHNS and CDR2 SASEGT. Trimming cost V 4 bases and J 8 bases; bases outside gene matches: 2. The CDR3 is 12 residues long. The DNA of the CDR3 is TGTGCCAGCAGTGGACAGGGAGATGAGCAGTTCTTC. Protein: CASSGQGDEQFF.

This clone came up many times. This sample includes further DNA sequences coding for the same CDR3. V usage is TRBV18 and J usage is TRBJ2-5; possible D gene TRBD1, 5 bases. Trimming took 3 bases from V and 2 from J, leaving 7 bases between them. The CDR3 is 13 amino acids. Germline V gene sequence: CDR1 KGHSH, CDR2 LQKENI. The CDR3 region has the DNA TGTGCCAGCTCACCCGACAGTCAAGAGACCCAGTACTTC. It is translated as CASSPDSQETQYF. Variable domain in full (rest from reference TRBV18 and TRBJ2-5): NAGVMQNPRHLVRRRGQEARLRCSPMKGHSHVYWYRQLPEEGLKFMVYLQKENIIDESGMPKERFSAEFPKEGPSILRIQQVVRGDSAAYFCASSPDSQETQYFGPGTRLLVL.

This clone has at least ten counts. The V and J genes are TRBV7-9 and TRBJ2-7, with TRBD1 matching over 10 bases. CDR1 is SEHNR and CDR2 is FQNEAQ in the germline V gene (reference sequence). Losses at the gene ends were 5 bases for V and 6 bases for J; bases not matched to a gene: 7. The CDR3 is 14 amino acids. In DNA form, the CDR3 reads TGTGCCAGCAGCATAGACGGACAGGGGGTCGAGCAGTACTTC. This sequence encodes CASSIDGQGVEQYF.

The chain joins TRBV5-1 to TRBJ1-1; 9 bases align to TRBD1. V lost 4 bases and J lost 1; bases outside the gene matches: 8. The CDR3 spans 16 residues. Germline CDR1 is SGHRS and CDR2 is YFSETQ. The CDR3 loop is CASSPAGQGPNTEAFF. The CDR3, as DNA: TGCGCCAGCAGCCCAGCGGGACAGGGTCCGAACACTGAAGCTTTCTTT.

The rearrangement joins TRBV7-2 to TRBJ2-7, with no clear D. CDR3 length equals 12 residues. Between the trimmed V and J ends, which lost 3 bases and 6 bases, there was a span of 9 bases. CDR1 and CDR2 from the germline V gene are SGHTA and FQGNSA. The CDR3 DNA sequence: TGTGCCAGCAGCTTGGCAGGCTTCGAGCAGTACTTC. Protein product: CASSLAGFEQYF.

This clone has a count of ten or more. The genes are TRBV7-2 and TRBJ2-6; tentative D call: TRBD2 (5 bases). V was shortened by 1 base and J by 2 bases, with 9 bases between the two germline ends. Germline CDR1 SGHTA, CDR2 FQGNSA. The CDR3 covers 16 residues. The CDR3 reads CASSLVEVAGANVLTF. In DNA form, the CDR3 reads TGTGCCAGCAGCTTAGTGGAGGTAGCTGGGGCCAACGTCCTGACTTTC.

The sample holds a few counts of this clone. V usage is TRBV5-1 and J usage is TRBJ2-3, with D possibly matching TRBD2 (5 bases). The CDR3 runs to 16 residues. CDR1 is SGHRS and CDR2 is YFSETQ in the germline V gene. Trimming left V 0 bases short and J 0 bases short, with 11 bases between. In nucleotides, the CDR3 is TGCGCCAGCAGCTTGGCTGGGAGAACTAGCACAGATACGCAGTATTTT. Its translation is CASSLAGRTSTDTQYF.

The J gene is TRBJ2-2, the V gene TRBV29-1, with TRBD1 identical over 9 bases. The CDR3 has 14 residues. The germline V gene has CDR1 SQVTM and CDR2 ANQGSEA. The trim removed 6 bases at V and 1 base at J, leaving 3 bases unmatched. The CDR3 sequence: CSVPGQGNTGELFF. The CDR3 region has the DNA TGCAGCGTCCCGGGACAGGGGAACACCGGGGAGCTGTTTTTT.

This clone was counted between two and nine times. The chain joins TRBV6-6 to TRBJ2-2, with D perhaps matching TRBD1 (6 bases). The CDR3 sequence is 14 residues long. Per the germline V gene, CDR1 is MNHNY and CDR2 is SVGAGI (reference sequence). Trimming left V 7 bases short and J 2 bases short, with 11 bases between. CDR3 protein: CASTGQSNTGELFF. The CDR3 coding sequence is TGTGCCAGCACAGGACAGTCTAACACCGGGGAGCTGTTTTTT.

The CDR3 reads CASSASVRGKVAGYTF. The CDR3 nucleotides read TGTGCCAGCAGCGCCTCCGTAAGGGGGAAGGTTGCTGGCTACACCTTC. The chain has TRBV9 and TRBJ1-2, with a weak D call TRBD1 (6 bases). The CDR3 is 16 amino acids. V gave up 3 bases and J gave up 7 bases, with 22 bases separating them. Germline V gives CDR1 SGDLS, CDR2 YYNGEE.

In its sample, this clone was seen a few times. The chain couples TRBV6-5 to TRBJ2-5, with D unresolved. This CDR3 region has 14 residues. V was pared by 7 bases and J by 4 bases, with 16 bases between. Germline CDR1 MNHEY, CDR2 SVGAGI. The CDR3 nucleotides read TGTGCCAGCAACTCCCGGCCGGGTACAGAGACCCAGTACTTC. Its translation: CASNSRPGTETQYF.

The CDR3: CASSEWGSGETQYF. DNA for the CDR3: TGTGCCAGCAGTGAATGGGGGAGTGGGGAGACCCAGTACTTC. The V and J genes are TRBV25-1 and TRBJ2-5; TRBD1 or TRBD2 may be the D gene (5 bases each). V was trimmed by 1 base and J by 5 bases, leaving 11 bases between them. Germline values: CDR1 MGHDK, CDR2 SYGVNS. This CDR3 is built from 14 residues.

This clone was recorded many times. The rearrangement joins TRBV9 to TRBJ1-6; TRBD1 matches at 10 bases. Losses at the gene ends were 4 bases for V and 7 bases for J; bases not matched to a gene: 5. This CDR3 spans 15 amino acids. From germline, CDR1 is SGDLS and CDR2 YYNGEE. The CDR3 region has the DNA TGTGCCAGCAGCCCGGACAGGGGGACGAATTCACCCCTCCACTTT. Amino acid sequence: CASSPDRGTNSPLHF. Supplemented by reference TRBV9 and TRBJ1-6, the full variable domain reads DSGVTQTPKHLITATGQRVTLRCSPRSGDLSVYWYQQSLDQGLQFLIQYYNGEERAKGNILERFSAQQFPDLHSELNLSSLELGDSALYFCASSPDRGTNSPLHFGNGTRLTVT.

Remarks on this clone: This sample includes further DNA sequences coding for the same CDR3. The chain links TRBV4-3 to TRBJ2-5, with TRBD2 matching 13 bases. Trimming cost V 0 bases and J 5 bases; bases outside gene matches: 3. CDR3 length: 16 amino acids. Germline V gene sequence: CDR1 LGHNA, CDR2 YSLEER. The chain's CDR3 is CASSQDTSGGDETQYF. CDR3 nucleotides: TGCGCCAGCAGCCAAGACACTAGCGGGGGGGATGAGACCCAGTACTTC.

This clone has only a few counts. The gene calls are TRBV28 and TRBJ2-7, with D perhaps TRBD1 (5 bases). Germline loops: CDR1 MDHEN, CDR2 SYDVKM. Trimming removed 10 bases from V and 3 bases from J, with 10 bases in between. This CDR3 has 11 residues. The CDR3 sequence: CATQGYYEQYF. CDR3 nucleotides: TGTGCCACCCAGGGATACTACGAGCAGTACTTC. The whole variable domain, filled in from reference TRBV28 and TRBJ2-7, reads DVKVTQSSRYLVKRTGEKVFLECVQDMDHENMFWYRQDPGLGLRLIYFSYDVKMKEKGDIPEGYSVSREKKERFSLILESASTNQTSMYLCATQGYYEQYFGPGTRLTVT.

This clone was recorded many times. The chain carries TRBV28 and TRBJ2-7; TRBD1 aligns across 9 bases. The CDR3 covers 17 residues. Germline V lookup: CDR1 MDHEN, CDR2 SYDVKM. The junction had 9 bases not matched to a gene; V was cut back by 1 base and J by 2 bases. The CDR3 spells CASSLSGQGSFTYEQYF. In DNA form, the CDR3 reads TGTGCCAGCAGTTTATCGGGACAGGGAAGTTTTACCTACGAGCAGTACTTC.

The chain employs TRBV27 and TRBJ2-1; 8 bases are shared with TRBD2. The CDR3 runs to 19 residues. CDR1 and CDR2 from the germline V gene are MNHEY and SMNVEV (reference sequence). V was clipped by 2 bases and J by 0 bases; unmatched bases: 12. The CDR3 here is CASSLGPWTSKSSYNEQFF. The CDR3 bases are TGTGCCAGCAGTTTAGGCCCTTGGACTAGCAAGAGCTCCTACAATGAGCAGTTCTTC.